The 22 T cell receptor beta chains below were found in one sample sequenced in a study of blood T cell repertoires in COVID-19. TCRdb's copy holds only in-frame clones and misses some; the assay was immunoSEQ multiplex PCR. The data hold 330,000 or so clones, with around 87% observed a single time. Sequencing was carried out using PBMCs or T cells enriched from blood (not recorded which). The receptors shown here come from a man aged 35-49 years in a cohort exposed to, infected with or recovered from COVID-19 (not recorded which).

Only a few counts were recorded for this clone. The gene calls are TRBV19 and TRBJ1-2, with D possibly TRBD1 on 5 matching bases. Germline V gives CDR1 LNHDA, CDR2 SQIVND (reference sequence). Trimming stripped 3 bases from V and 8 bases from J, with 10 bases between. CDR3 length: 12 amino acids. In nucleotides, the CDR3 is TGTGCCAGTAGTATTGGTTCAGGGGGCTACACCTTC. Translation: CASSIGSGGYTF.

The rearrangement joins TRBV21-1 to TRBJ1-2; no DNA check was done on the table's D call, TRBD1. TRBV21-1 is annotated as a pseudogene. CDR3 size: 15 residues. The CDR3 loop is CASSKGDRGTHGYTF. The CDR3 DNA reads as TGTGCCAGCAGCAAGGGAGACAGGGGCACCCATGGCTACACCTTC.

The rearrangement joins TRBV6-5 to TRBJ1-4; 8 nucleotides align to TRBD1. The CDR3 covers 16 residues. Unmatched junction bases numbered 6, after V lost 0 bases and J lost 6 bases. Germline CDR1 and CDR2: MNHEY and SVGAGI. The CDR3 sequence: CASSYSPAGGYEKLFF. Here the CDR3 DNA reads TGTGCCAGCAGTTACTCCCCGGCAGGGGGCTATGAAAAACTGTTTTTT.

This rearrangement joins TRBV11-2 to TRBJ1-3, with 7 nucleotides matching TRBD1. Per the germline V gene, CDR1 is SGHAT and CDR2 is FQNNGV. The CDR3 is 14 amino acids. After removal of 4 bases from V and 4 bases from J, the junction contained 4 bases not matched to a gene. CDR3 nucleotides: TGTGCCAGCAGCTCGACAGGGCGCGGAAACACCATATATTTT. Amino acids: CASSSTGRGNTIYF.

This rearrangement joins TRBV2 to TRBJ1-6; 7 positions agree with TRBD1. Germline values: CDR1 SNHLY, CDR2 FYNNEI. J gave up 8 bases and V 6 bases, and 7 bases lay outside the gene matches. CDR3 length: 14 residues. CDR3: CASREQGLHSPLHF. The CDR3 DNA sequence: TGTGCCAGCAGAGAACAGGGGCTCCATTCACCCCTCCACTTT.

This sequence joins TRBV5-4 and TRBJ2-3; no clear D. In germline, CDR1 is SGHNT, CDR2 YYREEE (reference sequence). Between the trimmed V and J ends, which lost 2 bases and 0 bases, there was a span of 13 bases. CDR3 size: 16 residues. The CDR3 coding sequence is TGTGCCAGCAGCTTCCGAGTCGGAGACAGCACAGATACGCAGTATTTT. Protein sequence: CASSFRVGDSTDTQYF.

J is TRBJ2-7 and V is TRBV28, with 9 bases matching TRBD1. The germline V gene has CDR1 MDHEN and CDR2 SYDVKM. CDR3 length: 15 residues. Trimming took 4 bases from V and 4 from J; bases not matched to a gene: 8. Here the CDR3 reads CASSYNRGRRYEQYF. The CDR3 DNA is TGTGCCAGCAGTTATAACAGGGGGCGTCGGTACGAGCAGTACTTC.

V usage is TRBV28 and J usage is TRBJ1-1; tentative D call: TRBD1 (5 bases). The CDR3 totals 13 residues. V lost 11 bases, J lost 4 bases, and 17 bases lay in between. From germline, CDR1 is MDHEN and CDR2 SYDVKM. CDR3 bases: TGTGCCCTCAGGCAGGGAGGATCCACTGAAGCTTTCTTT. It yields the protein CALRQGGSTEAFF.

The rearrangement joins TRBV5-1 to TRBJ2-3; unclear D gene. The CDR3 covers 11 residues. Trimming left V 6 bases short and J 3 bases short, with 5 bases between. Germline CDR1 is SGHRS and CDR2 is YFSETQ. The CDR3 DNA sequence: TGCGCCAGCATGAGTACAGATACGCAGTATTTT. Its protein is CASMSTDTQYF.

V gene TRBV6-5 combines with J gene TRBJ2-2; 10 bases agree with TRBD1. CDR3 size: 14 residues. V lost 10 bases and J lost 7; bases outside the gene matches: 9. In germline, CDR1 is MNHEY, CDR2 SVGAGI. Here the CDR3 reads CAIRGQGVFGELFF. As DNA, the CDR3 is TGTGCCATCAGAGGACAGGGGGTTTTCGGGGAGCTGTTTTTT.

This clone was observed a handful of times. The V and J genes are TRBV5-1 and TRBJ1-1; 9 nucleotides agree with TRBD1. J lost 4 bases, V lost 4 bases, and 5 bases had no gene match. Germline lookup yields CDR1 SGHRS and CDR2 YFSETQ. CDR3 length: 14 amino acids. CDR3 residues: CASSDTGGTTEAFF. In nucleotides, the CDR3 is TGCGCCAGCAGCGATACAGGGGGCACCACTGAAGCTTTCTTT.

CDR3 coding DNA: TGTGCCAGCAGCGTCGGCCCCGGGTCCTTATATGGCTACACCTTC. Amino acid sequence: CASSVGPGSLYGYTF. The chain couples TRBV2 to TRBJ1-2; no definite D call. The V gene lost 6 bases and the J gene lost 5 bases, with 19 bases spanning the gap. CDR3 length: 15 amino acids. Germline V gives CDR1 SNHLY, CDR2 FYNNEI.

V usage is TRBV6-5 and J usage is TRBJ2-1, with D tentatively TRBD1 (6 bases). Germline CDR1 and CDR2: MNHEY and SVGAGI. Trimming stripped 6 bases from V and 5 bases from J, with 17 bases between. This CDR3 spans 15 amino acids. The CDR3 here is CASSPPGRGHNEQFF. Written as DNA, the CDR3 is TGTGCCAGCAGCCCCCCCGGCAGGGGCCACAATGAGCAGTTCTTC.

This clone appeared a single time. CDR3 in amino acids: CASSRTSGSSTYNEQFF. The CDR3 nucleotides are TGTGCCAGTAGTCGGACTAGCGGGAGTTCCACCTACAATGAGCAGTTCTTC. This rearrangement joins TRBV19 to TRBJ2-1; 13 nucleotides agree with TRBD2. The V gene's germline CDR1 is LNHDA and CDR2 SQIVND (reference sequence). The CDR3 totals 17 residues. Unmatched junction bases numbered 6, after V lost 5 bases and J lost 2 bases. Using reference TRBV19 and TRBJ2-1 for the parts outside the CDR3, the full variable domain is DGGITQSPKYLFRKEGQNVTLSCEQNLNHDAMYWYRQDPGQGLRLIYYSQIVNDFQKGDIAEGYSVSREKKESFPLTVTSAQKNPTAFYLCASSRTSGSSTYNEQFFGPGTRLTVL.

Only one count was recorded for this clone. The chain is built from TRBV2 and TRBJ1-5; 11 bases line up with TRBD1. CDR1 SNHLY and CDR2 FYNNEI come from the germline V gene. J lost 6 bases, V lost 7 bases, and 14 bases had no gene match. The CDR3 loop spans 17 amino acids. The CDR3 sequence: CASTSGNGGTGGQPQHF. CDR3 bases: TGTGCCAGCACTTCCGGGAACGGAGGGACAGGGGGTCAGCCCCAGCATTTT.

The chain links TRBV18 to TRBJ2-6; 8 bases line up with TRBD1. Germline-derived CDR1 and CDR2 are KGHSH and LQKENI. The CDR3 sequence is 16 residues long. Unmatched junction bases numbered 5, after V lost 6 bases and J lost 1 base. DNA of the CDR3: TGTGCCAGCTCCCTTACAGGGGGATCTGGGGCCAACGTCCTGACTTTC. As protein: CASSLTGGSGANVLTF.

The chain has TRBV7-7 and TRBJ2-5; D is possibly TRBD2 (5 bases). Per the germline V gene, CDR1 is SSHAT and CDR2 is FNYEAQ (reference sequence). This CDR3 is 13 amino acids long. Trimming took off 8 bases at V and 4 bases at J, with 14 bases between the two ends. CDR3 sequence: CASASGSGETQYF. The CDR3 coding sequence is TGTGCCAGCGCCAGCGGCAGCGGAGAGACCCAGTACTTC.

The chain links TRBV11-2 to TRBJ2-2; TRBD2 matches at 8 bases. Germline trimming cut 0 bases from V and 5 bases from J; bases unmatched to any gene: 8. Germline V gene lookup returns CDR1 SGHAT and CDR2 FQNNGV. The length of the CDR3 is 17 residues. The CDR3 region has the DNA TGTGCCAGCAGCTTAGAGCGGGTTAGCGGGACTACCGGGGAGCTGTTTTTT. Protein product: CASSLERVSGTTGELFF.

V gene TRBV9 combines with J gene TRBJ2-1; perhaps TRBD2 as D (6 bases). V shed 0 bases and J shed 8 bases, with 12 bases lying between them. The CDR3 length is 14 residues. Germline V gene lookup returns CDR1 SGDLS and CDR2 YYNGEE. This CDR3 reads CASSVVPSDDEQFF. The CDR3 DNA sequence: TGTGCCAGCAGCGTAGTTCCTAGCGATGATGAGCAGTTCTTC.

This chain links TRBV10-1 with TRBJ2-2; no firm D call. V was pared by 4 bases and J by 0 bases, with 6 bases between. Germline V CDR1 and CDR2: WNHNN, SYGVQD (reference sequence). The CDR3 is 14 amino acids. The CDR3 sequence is CASSAQSNTGELFF. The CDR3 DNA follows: TGCGCCAGCAGTGCCCAATCGAACACCGGGGAGCTGTTTTTT.

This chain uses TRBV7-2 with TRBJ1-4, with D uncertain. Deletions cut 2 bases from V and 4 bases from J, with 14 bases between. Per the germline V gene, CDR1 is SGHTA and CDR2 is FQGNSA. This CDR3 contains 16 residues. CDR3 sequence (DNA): TGTGCCAGCAGCTTAATGGGTTCTAGCTTTAATGAAAAACTGTTTTTT. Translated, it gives CASSLMGSSFNEKLFF.

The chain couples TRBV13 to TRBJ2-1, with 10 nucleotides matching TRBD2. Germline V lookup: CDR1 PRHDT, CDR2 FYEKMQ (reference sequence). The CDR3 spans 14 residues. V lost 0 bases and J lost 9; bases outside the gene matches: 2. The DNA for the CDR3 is TGTGCCAGCAGCTTAGGGGGACTAGCGAGTGAGCAGTTCTTC. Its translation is CASSLGGLASEQFF.